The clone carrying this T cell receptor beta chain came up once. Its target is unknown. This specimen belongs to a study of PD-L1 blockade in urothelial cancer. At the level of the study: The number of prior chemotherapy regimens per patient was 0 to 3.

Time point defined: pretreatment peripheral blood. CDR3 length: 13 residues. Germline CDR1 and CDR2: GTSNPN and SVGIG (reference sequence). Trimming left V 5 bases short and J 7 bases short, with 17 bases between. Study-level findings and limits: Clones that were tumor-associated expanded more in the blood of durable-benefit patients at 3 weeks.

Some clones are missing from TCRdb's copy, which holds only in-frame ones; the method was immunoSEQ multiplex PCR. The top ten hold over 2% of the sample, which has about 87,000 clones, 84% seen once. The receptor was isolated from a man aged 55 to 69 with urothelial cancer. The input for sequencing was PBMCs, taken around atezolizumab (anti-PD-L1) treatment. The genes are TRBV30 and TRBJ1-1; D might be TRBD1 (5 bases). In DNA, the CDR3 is TGTGCCTGGGGCCCGGGGGGGAAGCGTGAAGCTTTCTTT. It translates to CAWGPGGKREAFF.